The 10 T cell receptor beta chains in this list originate from one sample, sequenced in a study of cytomegalovirus exposure and HLA in healthy donors. Primers for the PCR totalled 60 Vbeta and 13 Jbeta. Generated by immunoSEQ multiplex PCR, the TCRdb table keeps only in-frame clones and is missing some. The table has 150,000 to 200,000 clones, 70% to 75% seen once. The sequenced material came from PBMCs. These receptors came from a man aged 18 to 30 in good health and CMV-seropositive.

V is TRBV18 and J is TRBJ2-1, with 8 positions matching TRBD2. The CDR3 spans 16 residues. V was clipped by 2 bases and J by 6 bases; unmatched bases: 9. The V gene's germline CDR1 is KGHSH and CDR2 LQKENI. CDR3 sequence reads: CASSPRVREGGNEQFF. CDR3 nucleotide sequence: TGTGCCAGCTCACCAAGAGTCCGGGAGGGGGGCAATGAGCAGTTCTTC.

The chain employs TRBV11-2 and TRBJ1-1, with D possibly being TRBD1 (6 bases). The CDR3 is 15 residues long. CDR1 and CDR2 from the germline V gene are SGHAT and FQNNGV. V lost 5 bases, J lost 4 bases, and 17 bases lay in between. CDR3 protein: CASSPTAGAFTEAFF. The DNA of the CDR3 is TGTGCCAGCAGCCCAACCGCGGGGGCGTTCACTGAAGCTTTCTTT.

The chain recombines TRBV27 with TRBJ2-7; 13 bases line up with TRBD2. V trimming: 5 bases; J trimming: 4 bases; junction bases outside the gene matches: 17. The CDR3 covers 19 residues. Germline V gene sequence: CDR1 MNHEY, CDR2 SMNVEV (reference sequence). CDR3 residues: CASSARPRQGLAGRYEQYV. For the CDR3, the DNA is TGTGCCAGCAGTGCGAGGCCCCGTCAGGGACTAGCGGGGAGGTACGAGCAGTACGTC.

The gene calls are TRBV7-9 and TRBJ2-1; 10 bases agree with TRBD1. The CDR3 is 16 residues long. V trimming: 6 bases; J trimming: 1 base; junction bases outside the gene matches: 6. Germline assignment: CDR1 SEHNR and CDR2 FQNEAQ (reference sequence). The chain's CDR3 is CASRGQGRWSYNEQFF. Here the CDR3 DNA reads TGTGCCAGCAGGGGACAGGGGCGGTGGTCCTACAATGAGCAGTTCTTC.

Points on this clone: Other DNA sequences in this sample translate to the same CDR3. The V call is TRBV19, the J call TRBJ2-3, with a tentative D call TRBD2 (5 bases). CDR3 length: 13 residues. Germline lookup yields CDR1 LNHDA and CDR2 SQIVND (reference sequence). V lost 5 bases, J lost 0 bases, and 6 bases lay in between. CDR3 residues: CASSSGSTDTQYF. The DNA of the CDR3 is TGTGCCAGTAGTTCGGGGAGCACAGATACGCAGTATTTT.

This clone was found a few times. The chain uses TRBV19 and TRBJ2-5, with a possible D match to TRBD1 (6 bases). This CDR3 region has 13 residues. In germline, CDR1 is LNHDA, CDR2 SQIVND (reference sequence). The V and J ends lost 4 bases and 4 bases respectively, with 10 bases between them. The CDR3 coding sequence is TGTGCCAGTAGTACCGGGACACTAGAGACCCAGTACTTC. It yields the protein CASSTGTLETQYF.

This clone was found a few times. The CDR3 spells CASSLGAGGSSYEQYV. DNA of the CDR3: TGTGCCAGCAGCTTAGGGGCGGGGGGGAGCTCCTACGAGCAGTACGTC. This chain joins TRBV7-6 and TRBJ2-7; the match to TRBD2 covers 9 bases. Germline CDR1 SGHVS, CDR2 FNYEAQ. The CDR3 is made up of 16 amino acids. The J segment lost 0 bases and the V segment lost 1 base, leaving 4 bases of the junction unmatched.

This chain links TRBV28 with TRBJ2-2; 10 nucleotides align to TRBD1. V was pared by 5 bases and J by 6 bases, with 9 bases of the junction left unmatched. This CDR3 spans 16 amino acids. CDR1 is MDHEN, CDR2 SYDVKM, per germline. As DNA, the CDR3 is TGTGCCAGCAGTCTCCAGTCCGGGACAGGGGCCGGGGAGCTGTTTTTT. It yields the protein CASSLQSGTGAGELFF.

This sequence joins TRBV7-2 and TRBJ2-1; D is possibly TRBD2 (5 bases). Germline V gene data show CDR1 as SGHTA and CDR2 as FQGNSA. This CDR3 is built from 15 residues. V was shortened by 5 bases and J by 2 bases, with 13 bases between the two germline ends. DNA for the CDR3: TGTGCCAGCAGCCTGGACTTTGATCCCTACAATGAGCAGTTCTTC. It specifies CASSLDFDPYNEQFF.

This clone has more than one count but fewer than ten. This rearrangement joins TRBV28 to TRBJ1-4; D remains ambiguous. The CDR3 spans 14 residues. Germline values: CDR1 MDHEN, CDR2 SYDVKM. The V end lost 5 bases, the J end lost 8 bases, and 15 bases lay between the germline ends. CDR3 protein: CASSPPVSGEKLFF. The CDR3 DNA follows: TGTGCCAGCAGTCCCCCAGTCTCGGGGGAAAAACTGTTTTTT.